Sequencing of this T cell receptor beta chain was carried out in a study of tumor and adjacent non-tumor tissue in lung cancer. In the study overall: Patients comprised approximately eleven adenocarcinoma, a couple of squamous cell carcinoma and 1 small cell lung cancer.

This sample's RNA came from whole unsorted tissue. This clonotype was seen more than once but under ten times. Its specificity is unknown. Germline is not matched at one junction end, which may reflect a read error. Study results and caveats: Tumor TCR diversity, when higher, was linked to shorter survival. Compared with tumor, normal lung showed significantly lower TCR diversity. In normal lung, the top 100 clones were significantly more dominant than in tumor.

Germline V CDR1 and CDR2: SGHNT, YENEEA. The CDR3 has 13 residues. Three rounds of nested PCR, following a modified ARM-PCR protocol, produced the TCRbeta library. TCRdb fed the multiplex PCR reads into MiXCR, producing one record per CDR3 protein. The sample lists under 95,000 distinct CDR3 sequences, roughly 62% occurring once. Source material: lung tumor tissue. The J gene is TRBJ2-7, the V gene TRBV11-3; weak D call: TRBD2 (5 bases). The TCR comes from a man in his sixties or seventies with non-small cell lung cancer. The CDR3 DNA follows: TGTGCCAGCAGCACCGGGAACAACTACGAGCGGTACTTC. Translating gives CASSTGNNYERYF. Using reference TRBV11-3 and TRBJ2-7 for the parts outside the CDR3, the full variable domain is EAGVVQSPRYKIIEKKQPVAFWCNPISGHNTLYWYLQNLGQGPELLIRYENEEAVDDSQLPKDRFSAERLKGVDSTLKIQPAELGDSAVYLCASSTGNNYERYFGPGTRLTVT.